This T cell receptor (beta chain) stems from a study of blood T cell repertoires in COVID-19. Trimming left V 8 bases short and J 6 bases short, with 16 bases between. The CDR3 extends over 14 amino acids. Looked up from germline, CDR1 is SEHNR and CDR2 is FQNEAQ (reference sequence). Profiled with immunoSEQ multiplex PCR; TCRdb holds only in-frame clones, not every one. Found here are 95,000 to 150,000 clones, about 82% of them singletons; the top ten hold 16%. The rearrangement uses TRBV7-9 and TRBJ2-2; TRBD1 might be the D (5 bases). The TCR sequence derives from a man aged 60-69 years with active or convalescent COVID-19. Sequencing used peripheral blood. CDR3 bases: TGTGCCAGCCGAACCAGGGAAGTGGCCGGGGAGCTGTTTTTT. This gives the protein CASRTREVAGELFF.